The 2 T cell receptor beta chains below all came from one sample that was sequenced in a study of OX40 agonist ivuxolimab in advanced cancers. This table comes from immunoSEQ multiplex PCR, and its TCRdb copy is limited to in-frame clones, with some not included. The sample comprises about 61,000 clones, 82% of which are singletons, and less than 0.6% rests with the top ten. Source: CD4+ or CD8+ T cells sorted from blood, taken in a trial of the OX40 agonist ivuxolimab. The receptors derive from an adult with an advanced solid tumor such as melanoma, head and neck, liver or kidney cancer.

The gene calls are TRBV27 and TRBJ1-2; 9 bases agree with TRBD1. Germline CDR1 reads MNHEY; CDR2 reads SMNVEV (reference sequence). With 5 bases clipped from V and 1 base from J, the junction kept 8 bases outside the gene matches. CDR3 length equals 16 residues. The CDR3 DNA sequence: TGTGCCAGCAGTATCACACAGGGGGCAAATAACTATGGCTACACCTTC. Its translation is CASSITQGANNYGYTF.

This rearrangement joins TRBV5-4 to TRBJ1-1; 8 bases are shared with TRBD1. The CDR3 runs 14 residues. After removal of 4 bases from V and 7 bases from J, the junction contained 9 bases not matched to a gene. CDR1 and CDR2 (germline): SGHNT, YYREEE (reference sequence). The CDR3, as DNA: TGTGCCAGCAGCCCCAAGACAGGGGACAATGAAGCTTTCTTT. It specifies CASSPKTGDNEAFF.